The rows below give T cell receptor beta chains drawn from one sample of a study of CD8+ T cells in alopecia areata. The method was immunoSEQ multiplex PCR; TCRdb's version includes in-frame clones alone and lacks a portion of them. The sample gives 150,000 to 200,000 clones, 67% of which show up once; 9.5% to 12% is in the top ten. Sample: CD8+ T cells sorted from blood, taken at week 0. The receptors stem from a human donor with alopecia areata. Both conserved end residues are part of each CDR3. D genes are given only for firm matches. Part of the rows lack a size; the others show once, few, many or a class for expanded clones.

J gene,clone size,V gene,D gene,CDR3 protein,CDR3 DNA
TRBJ1-4,NA,TRBV20-1,NA,CSARRGEKLFF,TGCAGTGCTAGAAGGGGGGAAAAACTGTTTTTT
TRBJ1-2,NA,TRBV14,NA,CASSQVLSYGYTF,TGTGCCAGCAGCCAAGTGCTGAGCTATGGCTACACCTTC
TRBJ2-7,NA,TRBV28,NA,CASSLAVGYEQYF,TGTGCCAGCAGTTTAGCTGTAGGCTACGAGCAGTACTTC
TRBJ2-5,few,TRBV10-3,TRBD1,CAISDPDRAWWETQYF,TGTGCCATCAGTGACCCGGACAGGGCATGGTGGGAGACCCAGTACTTC
TRBJ1-2,few,TRBV10-3,NA,CAISQGDPYGYTF,TGTGCCATCAGCCAAGGAGACCCCTATGGCTACACCTTC
TRBJ2-1,NA,TRBV4-1,TRBD2,CASSHSSGVGVYNEQFF,TGCGCCAGCAGCCATTCTAGCGGGGTGGGGGTCTACAATGAGCAGTTCTTC
TRBJ1-2,NA,TRBV9,NA,CASSGGRFYGYTF,TGTGCCAGCAGCGGAGGGAGATTCTATGGCTACACCTTC
TRBJ2-7,many,TRBV27,NA,CASSPATQAYEQYF,TGTGCCAGCAGTCCGGCGACCCAGGCTTACGAGCAGTACTTC
TRBJ2-7,NA,TRBV7-7,NA,CASSPIEEGGEQYF,TGTGCTAGCAGCCCAATTGAAGAAGGGGGCGAGCAGTACTTC
TRBJ2-7,NA,TRBV7-9,NA,CASSYQTGTSAYEQYF,TGTGCCAGCAGCTACCAAACCGGGACAAGCGCCTACGAGCAGTACTTC
TRBJ2-1,few,TRBV14,NA,CASSQKGGSAYNEQFF,TGTGCCAGCAGCCAAAAGGGGGGTTCCGCCTACAATGAGCAGTTCTTC